This TCR beta chain originates from a study of cytomegalovirus exposure and HLA in healthy donors. This clone was found a few times. The CDR3 extends over 16 amino acids. V shed 1 base, J shed 5 bases, and the junction held 6 bases outside the gene matches. From germline, CDR1 is MGHRA and CDR2 YSYEKL. The PCR had 60 Vbeta and 13 Jbeta primers. Produced via immunoSEQ multiplex PCR; TCRdb's table is partial and in-frame only. The table shows about 150,000 clones, with about 80% occurring only once. Sequenced: PBMCs. This rearrangement joins TRBV4-1 to TRBJ1-5, with TRBD1 matching over 9 bases. The receptor's source is a man under 40 in good health and CMV-seropositive. CDR3 region: CASSQARTGVDQPQHF. The CDR3 DNA is TGCGCCAGCAGCCAAGCTCGGACAGGGGTGGATCAGCCCCAGCATTTT.